These 29 T cell receptor beta chains came from one sample sequenced in a study of T cell clusters in autoimmune cytopenias. One tube held mixed TRB-A and TRB-B primer pools for touch-down PCR. TCRdb derives one entry per CDR3 protein from the multiplex PCR reads, leaving out DNA. The sample yields about 6,400 distinct CDR3 sequences, of which the top ten take up about 60%. Each sample's input was around 270 ng genomic DNA, 38,000 or so genome equivalents. These same records also appear under a second study, on T cell repertoires in aging, cancer and after chemotherapy.

Specimen: peripheral blood. All receptors come from a human donor in good health.

V and J are TRBV19 and TRBJ2-5; TCRdb indicates TRBD1, and absent DNA this call remains unverified. The germline V gene has CDR1 LNHDA and CDR2 SQIVND (reference sequence). The CDR3 spans 12 residues. The CDR3 is CASAGTGGTQYF.

The chain couples TRBV7-2 to TRBJ2-3; TCRdb designates TRBD2, a call that cannot be tested without DNA. Germline CDR1 SGHTA, CDR2 FQGNSA. The CDR3 has 15 residues. CDR3 sequence reads: CASSWARGGRDTQYF.

The chain links TRBV30 to TRBJ1-4. Germline values: CDR1 GTSNPN, CDR2 SVGIG (reference sequence). The CDR3 is made up of 13 amino acids. The CDR3 here is CASSGRFNEKLFF. The full variable domain, with the rest looked up from reference TRBV30 and TRBJ1-4, is SQTIHQWPATLVQPVGSPLSLECTVEGTSNPNLYWYRQAAGRGLQLLFYSVGIGQISSEVPQNLSASRPQDRQFILSSKKLLLSDSGFYLCASSGRFNEKLFFGSGTQLSVL.

The V gene is TRBV19, the J gene TRBJ2-1; TCRdb calls TRBD2, which cannot be checked without DNA. Germline V CDR1 and CDR2: LNHDA, SQIVND (reference sequence). This CDR3 comprises 14 residues. CDR3 sequence: CASSPGTNRNEQFF.

V usage is TRBV27 and J usage is TRBJ2-7; TCRdb reports TRBD1, a call that lacks DNA to check it against. Germline CDR1 MNHEY, CDR2 SMNVEV (reference sequence). There are 13 residues in the CDR3. The CDR3 is CASHDRVMGEQYF.

The J gene is TRBJ2-5, the V gene TRBV6-5. Germline-derived CDR1 and CDR2 are MNHEY and SVGAGI. The CDR3 contains 15 residues. CDR3 protein: CASSPTAVRAETQYF.

V is TRBV19 and J is TRBJ2-7; no DNA is available, so the TRBD1 call from TCRdb remains unchecked. The germline CDR1 and CDR2 sequences are LNHDA and SQIVND (reference sequence). The CDR3 spans 11 residues. This CDR3 reads CASSPGAEQYF.

V gene TRBV19 combines with J gene TRBJ2-7; the D gene TCRdb calls, TRBD1, cannot be checked with no DNA. Germline CDR1 and CDR2: LNHDA and SQIVND (reference sequence). This CDR3 spans 16 amino acids. Here the CDR3 reads CASSSRGVDGSYEQYF. The full variable domain, its missing parts supplied by reference TRBV19 and TRBJ2-7, is DGGITQSPKYLFRKEGQNVTLSCEQNLNHDAMYWYRQDPGQGLRLIYYSQIVNDFQKGDIAEGYSVSREKKESFPLTVTSAQKNPTAFYLCASSSRGVDGSYEQYFGPGTRLTVT.

The chain carries TRBV12-3 or TRBV12-4 and TRBJ1-1; there is no DNA to check the TCRdb D call of TRBD1. CDR3 size: 17 residues. The CDR3 spells CASSWGQGLSRSGEAFF.

This chain joins TRBV6-5 and TRBJ2-2; the D call from TCRdb, TRBD1, cannot be confirmed without DNA. Germline V CDR1 and CDR2: MNHEY, SVGAGI. The CDR3 has 17 amino acids. The CDR3 is CASRKTGGKNFFGELFF.

This chain connects TRBV12-3 or TRBV12-4 to TRBJ1-6; TCRdb gives TRBD1 as the D gene, but with no DNA this cannot be confirmed. The CDR3 spans 13 residues. The CDR3 spells CASTGQGASPLHF.

This chain joins TRBV6-5 and TRBJ2-1; TCRdb's D gene call, TRBD1, goes unchecked for lack of DNA. CDR1 is MNHEY, CDR2 SVGAGI, per germline. The CDR3 has 17 amino acids. The CDR3 sequence is CASSPHSRDRAYNEQFF.

The chain carries TRBV5-1 and TRBJ1-2. Germline CDR1 is SGHRS and CDR2 is YFSETQ. This CDR3 contains 14 residues. This chain's CDR3 is CASSPTTVNYGYTF.

The V call is TRBV6-5, the J call TRBJ2-7. The CDR3 totals 11 residues. The germline gives CDR1 MNHEY, CDR2 SVGAGI. This CDR3 reads CASGREYEQYF.

CDR3 sequence reads: CATSYPSLAGVSFNEQFF. The rearrangement uses TRBV15 and TRBJ2-1; TCRdb picks TRBD2, but there is no DNA to check that call. The CDR3 covers 18 residues. Per germline, CDR1 LNHNV and CDR2 YYDKDF (reference sequence).

The chain is built from TRBV6-5 and TRBJ1-1; without DNA, the TCRdb call of TRBD1 cannot be checked. The CDR3 extends over 14 amino acids. Per the germline V gene, CDR1 is MNHEY and CDR2 is SVGAGI. The CDR3 loop reads CASLYRTGDTEAFF.

V usage is TRBV13 and J usage is TRBJ1-1. The CDR3 consists of 16 residues. Per germline, CDR1 PRHDT and CDR2 FYEKMQ (reference sequence). The CDR3: CASSPWGPSPGTEAFF.

The chain links TRBV12-3 or TRBV12-4 to TRBJ1-1; the D call from TCRdb, TRBD1, cannot be confirmed without DNA. This CDR3 has 13 amino acids. CDR3 region: CASRKQGDTEAFF.

The gene calls are TRBV27 and TRBJ1-2; there is no DNA to check the TCRdb D call of TRBD1. Looked up from germline, CDR1 is MNHEY and CDR2 is SMNVEV (reference sequence). The CDR3 covers 12 residues. CDR3 in amino acids: CASSSGGNGYTF.

The chain couples TRBV18 to TRBJ2-3; the D call of TRBD1 rests on TCRdb alone, since no DNA is present to check it. The CDR3 is 16 amino acids. Germline V CDR1 and CDR2: KGHSH, LQKENI. The CDR3 sequence is CASSATQAISTDTQYF.

The J gene is TRBJ1-4, the V gene TRBV5-5; the D gene TCRdb calls, TRBD1, cannot be checked with no DNA. Germline lookup yields CDR1 SGHKS and CDR2 YYEKEE (reference sequence). This CDR3 region has 13 residues. The CDR3 reads CASSLVPREKLFF.

The chain is built from TRBV10-1 and TRBJ2-3; with no DNA, the TCRdb D assignment of TRBD1 cannot be verified. The CDR3 is 17 amino acids. Per germline, CDR1 WNHNN and CDR2 SYGVQD (reference sequence). The CDR3 spells CARSVRGVRGFTDTQYF.

V and J are TRBV15 and TRBJ1-2. The CDR3 contains 12 residues. From germline, CDR1 is LNHNV and CDR2 YYDKDF (reference sequence). The CDR3 reads CATSRDERRYTF.

The genes are TRBV5-1 and TRBJ1-2; the TCRdb D gene call, TRBD1, has no DNA to confirm it. There are 13 residues in the CDR3. The germline V gene has CDR1 SGHRS and CDR2 YFSETQ. CDR3 sequence: CASSRDRGRSGTF.

This sequence joins TRBV6-5 and TRBJ2-7; the TCRdb D gene call, TRBD1, has no DNA to confirm it. CDR3 length: 14 amino acids. Germline assignment: CDR1 MNHEY and CDR2 SVGAGI. The CDR3: CASSYGLGHYEQYF.

The chain carries TRBV10-3 and TRBJ2-7; TCRdb picks TRBD1, but there is no DNA to check that call. The germline V gene has CDR1 ENHRY and CDR2 SYGVKD. The CDR3 contains 14 residues. CDR3 protein: CAISWDRSSYEQYF.

The chain is built from TRBV27 and TRBJ2-7. This CDR3 has 14 residues. Germline V gene lookup returns CDR1 MNHEY and CDR2 SMNVEV (reference sequence). Here the CDR3 reads CASSLGGLENEQYF.

This CDR3 is CASSMRSRGLGANVLTF. V usage is TRBV19 and J usage is TRBJ2-6; TCRdb designates TRBD1, a call that cannot be tested without DNA. This CDR3 region has 17 residues. In germline, CDR1 is LNHDA, CDR2 SQIVND (reference sequence). The full variable domain, in which reference TRBV19 and TRBJ2-6 provide the parts outside the CDR3, is DGGITQSPKYLFRKEGQNVTLSCEQNLNHDAMYWYRQDPGQGLRLIYYSQIVNDFQKGDIAEGYSVSREKKESFPLTVTSAQKNPTAFYLCASSMRSRGLGANVLTFGAGSRLTVL.

The rearrangement joins TRBV27 to TRBJ2-3; checking the TCRdb D call of TRBD1 is not possible without DNA. Germline CDR1 is MNHEY and CDR2 is SMNVEV (reference sequence). CDR3 length: 14 amino acids. CDR3: CASKDSRGTDTQYF.